The rows below give T cell receptor beta chains drawn from one sample of a study of blood T cell repertoires in COVID-19. Measured with immunoSEQ multiplex PCR; TCRdb has only the in-frame clones, and not every one. The table records about 52,000 clones, 90% of them present only once. Sequenced: peripheral blood. All receptors come from a human donor in a cohort sampled during active COVID-19. CDR3s include the opening cysteine and the closing phenylalanine or tryptophan. D genes are given only for firm matches. Rows give clone size only sometimes, using once, few, many, or a class for an expanded clone.

>-|TRBV2|TRBJ1-1|-
TGTGCCACAACTCTGGTACTGAACACTGAAGCTTTCTTT
CATTLVLNTEAFF
>-|TRBV29-1|TRBJ2-1|-
TGCAGCGTTGAAAGCTCGCAGGGCTTGTACAATGAGCAGTTCTTC
CSVESSQGLYNEQFF
>-|TRBV18|TRBJ1-1|-
TGTGCCAGCTCACCACAGAACATTGGAGGCACTGAAGCTTTCTTT
CASSPQNIGGTEAFF
>TRBD2|TRBV6-2/TRBV6-3|TRBJ2-3|-
TGTGCCAGCAGTTACTCTAGCGGGAGCACAGATACGCAGTATTTT
CASSYSSGSTDTQYF
>-|TRBV6-5|TRBJ2-5|-
TGTGCCAGCAGGACAGGACAGAAAGAGACCCAGTACTTC
CASRTGQKETQYF
>TRBD2|TRBV5-6|TRBJ2-5|-
TGTGCCAGCAGCTGGGCGGCGACTAGCGGGAGGGAGACCCAGTACTTC
CASSWAATSGRETQYF
>-|TRBV30|TRBJ1-3|-
TGTGCCTGCCCGGGAGGGGGTTCTGGAAACACCATATATTTT
CACPGGGSGNTIYF
>TRBD1|TRBV7-9|TRBJ2-1|-
TGTGCCAGGGGGACAGGGGGCAATGAGCAGTTCTTC
CARGTGGNEQFF
>-|TRBV2|TRBJ2-2|once
TGTGCCAGCAGCCCCGGGACTCTCTCGGGGGAGCTGTTTTTT
CASSPGTLSGELFF
>-|TRBV2|TRBJ1-1|-
TGTGCCAGCAGTGAAGCGCCTGCGGGGGTAACTCAAGCTTTCTTT
CASSEAPAGVTQAFF
>TRBD1|TRBV5-1|TRBJ1-2|-
TGCGCCAGCAGCTTATCGGGACAGGGAGATGGCTACACCTTC
CASSLSGQGDGYTF
>TRBD2|TRBV7-2|TRBJ2-7|-
TGTGCCAGCAGGCCGGGGGCGGGAGGGGCCTACGAGCAGTACTTC
CASRPGAGGAYEQYF
>-|TRBV27|TRBJ2-7|-
TGTGCCAGCAGTAGATCGACAGACAAGGGGTACGAGCAGTACTTC
CASSRSTDKGYEQYF
>TRBD2|TRBV2|TRBJ2-7|-
TGTGCCAGCAGCACTGCTGGGACTAGCGCGGACGAGCAGTACTTC
CASSTAGTSADEQYF
>TRBD2|TRBV5-6|TRBJ2-2|once
TGTGCCAGCAGCTTCCGGACTAGCGACACCGGGGAGCTGTTTTTT
CASSFRTSDTGELFF
>-|TRBV9|TRBJ2-6|-
TGTGCCAGCAGCGCGTGGGGGGCTGGGGCCAACGTCCTGACTTTC
CASSAWGAGANVLTF
>-|TRBV5-1|TRBJ2-4|-
TGCGCCAGCAGCTCTAAAGCCAAAAACATTCAGTACTTC
CASSSKAKNIQYF
>-|TRBV5-1|TRBJ2-5|-
TGCGCCAGCAGCTTCGTCCAAGCTCAAGAGACCCAGTACTTC
CASSFVQAQETQYF
>-|TRBV5-1|TRBJ2-1|-
TGCGCCAGCAGCTCCGGGAATTACAATGAGCAGTTCTTC
CASSSGNYNEQFF
>TRBD2|TRBV24-1|TRBJ2-1|-
TGTGCCACCAGTGATGGGACTAGCCAAGGTGAGCAGTTCTTC
CATSDGTSQGEQFF
>-|TRBV24-1|TRBJ2-7|-
TGTGCCACCAGTGACCTCTACGAGCAGTACTTC
CATSDLYEQYF
>-|TRBV19|TRBJ2-7|-
TGTGCCAGTAGTAAAACTAGTAGCGGAGCCACCTACGAGCAGTACTTC
CASSKTSSGATYEQYF
>-|TRBV15|TRBJ1-5|once
TGTGCCACCAGCAGAGCTTCCGGGAATCAGCCCCAGCATTTT
CATSRASGNQPQHF
>TRBD1|TRBV6-6|TRBJ2-2|-
TGTGCCAGCAGTTCGACAGGGGAGAACACCGGGGAGCTGTTTTTT
CASSSTGENTGELFF
>-|TRBV4-1|TRBJ2-7|-
TGCGCCAGCAGCCAAGCCCGGGCCTACGAGCAGTACTTC
CASSQARAYEQYF
>TRBD1|TRBV5-4|TRBJ2-7|-
TGTGCCAGCAGCAGGGACAGGGGAGGCTACGAGCAGTACTTC
CASSRDRGGYEQYF
>-|TRBV5-1|TRBJ1-5|-
TGCGCCAGCAGCTTGGGCCAGGCAGGACAGCCCCAGCATTTT
CASSLGQAGQPQHF
>-|TRBV27|TRBJ2-3|-
TGTGCCAGCAGTTCCCCCCTAGGTAGCACAGATACGCAGTATTTT
CASSSPLGSTDTQYF
>-|TRBV29-1|TRBJ2-1|-
TGCAGCTACCGGGACACCCGTGAGCAGTTCTTC
CSYRDTREQFF
>-|TRBV18|TRBJ2-5|-
TGTGCCAGCTCACCACCTGAGGGGGTAGAGACCCAGTACTTC
CASSPPEGVETQYF
>-|TRBV20-1|TRBJ2-7|-
TGCAGTGCCGGTCGGGGGTACGAGCAGTACTTC
CSAGRGYEQYF
>-|TRBV4-1|TRBJ2-3|-
TGCGCCAGCAGCCAAACCGAGGGCACAGATACGCAGTATTTT
CASSQTEGTDTQYF
>TRBD2|TRBV6-5|TRBJ2-3|-
TGTGCCAGCAGTTACAGCGGGAGAGGCACAGATACGCAGTATTTT
CASSYSGRGTDTQYF
>-|TRBV2|TRBJ2-7|-
TGTGCCAGCAGAGTCGAGTTCTACGAGCAGTACTTC
CASRVEFYEQYF
>-|TRBV28|TRBJ2-2|-
TGTGCCTGCGAACAGACAAACACCGGGGAGCTGTTTTTT
CACEQTNTGELFF
>TRBD1|TRBV25-1|TRBJ2-7|-
TGTGCCAGCAGCTTTACAGGGGATAGAAGAGGGCAGTACTTC
CASSFTGDRRGQYF
>TRBD2|TRBV5-1|TRBJ2-2|once
TGCGCCAGCAGCTTGGGGACTAGCGGGAACACCGGGGAGCTGTTTTTT
CASSLGTSGNTGELFF
>TRBD1|TRBV9|TRBJ1-1|-
TGTGCCAGCAGCGTAGACGACAGGGGTTATGGAGCTTTCTTT
CASSVDDRGYGAFF
>-|TRBV25-1|TRBJ1-6|few
TGTGCCAGCAGTGTACAGGGTTCACCCCTCCACTTT
CASSVQGSPLHF
>TRBD2|TRBV28|TRBJ2-2|-
TGTGCCAGCAATTCGAAGGGAGGGGTTGGCACCGGGGAGCTGTTTTTT
CASNSKGGVGTGELFF
>TRBD2|TRBV3-1/TRBV3-2|TRBJ2-3|-
TGTGCCAGCAGCCAAGACTCCGGGACTAGTTTACATTTT
CASSQDSGTSLHF
>-|TRBV5-6|TRBJ2-3|once
TGTGCCAGCAGCCCAGACCGGACTAGCACAGATACGCAGTATTTT
CASSPDRTSTDTQYF
>TRBD2|TRBV7-9|TRBJ2-4|-
TGTGCCAGCAGCCCCCGGGCCGCGGGGGACATTCAGTACTTC
CASSPRAAGDIQYF
>TRBD1|TRBV30|TRBJ1-2|-
TGTGCCTGGAGCGGGACAGTCTATGGCTACACCTTC
CAWSGTVYGYTF
>-|TRBV24-1|TRBJ2-1|once
TGTGCCACCAGTGATTTCCGGGACTCCTACAATGAGCAGTTCTTC
CATSDFRDSYNEQFF
>-|TRBV21-1|TRBJ2-1|-
TGTGCCAGCAGCAAACGCGGACTAGCGGGAACAGAGGGGCAGTTCTTC
CASSKRGLAGTEGQFF
>-|TRBV28|TRBJ2-1|-
TGTGCCAGCAGACAGGGTACCTACAATGAGCAGTTCTTC
CASRQGTYNEQFF
>TRBD2|TRBV10-2|TRBJ2-3|-
TGCGCCAGCGGGGGAGGGAATCCAGATACGCAGTATTTT
CASGGGNPDTQYF
>-|TRBV12-1|TRBJ2-1|-
TGTGCCAGCAGCTTGGCGGGGACTAGCGCCCAAAACAATGAGCAGTTCTTC
CASSLAGTSAQNNEQFF
>TRBD1|TRBV18|TRBJ1-5|-
TGTGCCAGCTCAGCCGGACAGGGGGCGTATCAGCCCCAGCATTTT
CASSAGQGAYQPQHF
>-|TRBV19|TRBJ2-1|-
TGTGCCAGCGATGCGGGACGGTCGAGCTCCTACAATGAGCAGTTCTTC
CASDAGRSSSYNEQFF
>-|TRBV4-2|TRBJ2-7|few
TGTGCCAGCAGCCAAGGAGGGCACAGCACCTACGAGCAGTACTTC
CASSQGGHSTYEQYF
>-|TRBV19|TRBJ1-1|-
TGTGCCAGTACCTCGTTGGGACACTGGAACACTGAAGCTTTCTTT
CASTSLGHWNTEAFF
>TRBD2|TRBV7-9|TRBJ2-5|-
TGTGCCAGCAGCTTACGGGCGGGAGGACTGGAGACCCAGTACTTC
CASSLRAGGLETQYF
>TRBD1|TRBV30|TRBJ2-7|once
TGTGCCTGTTACAGGGGGTCCTACGAGCAGTACTTC
CACYRGSYEQYF
>TRBD1|TRBV28|TRBJ1-2|-
TGTGCCAGCAGTTCGGGACAGAACTATGGCTACACCTTC
CASSSGQNYGYTF